This T cell receptor (beta chain) emerged from a study of blood T cell repertoires in COVID-19. V lost 0 bases, J lost 0 bases, and 12 bases lay in between. The CDR3 has 18 residues. Per the germline V gene, CDR1 is SGHTA and CDR2 is FQGNSA. The authors' processing: By means of reference gene primer amplification, nucleated cell counts were estimated. Measured with immunoSEQ multiplex PCR; TCRdb has only the in-frame clones, and not every one. Clone size and the V and J calls come from that table; the DNA yielded D and trimming. The sample lists around 200,000 clones, more than 75% occurring once. The sequencing sample was made of peripheral blood. The clonotype was recovered from a man aged 45-65 years with acute or convalescent COVID-19. The rearrangement uses TRBV7-2 and TRBJ1-6; D gene ambiguous. The CDR3 spells CASSLAFKYSSYNSPLHF. CDR3 coding DNA: TGTGCCAGCAGCTTAGCATTCAAGTATAGCTCCTATAATTCACCCCTCCACTTT.